What follows is one T cell receptor gamma chain and its context. The CDR3 is made up of 16 amino acids. In germline, CDR1 is EGSNGY, CDR2 YDSYNSKV. The V and J ends lost 0 bases and 0 bases, in that order; junction bases with no gene match: 4. The sample originates from a study of gammadelta T cells in human blood. TCRdb reprocessed the RT-PCR reads through CATT. The table for this sample gives dozens of gamma-chain clones. The origin of this receptor is a human donor. V usage is TRGV2 and J usage is TRGJP1. The sequencing input was Vgamma9Vdelta2 gamma-delta T cells from infant blood. In DNA form, the CDR3 reads TGTGCCACCTGGGACGGGCGCGATACCACTGGTTGGTTCAAGATATTT. Its translation: CATWDGRDTTGWFKIF.